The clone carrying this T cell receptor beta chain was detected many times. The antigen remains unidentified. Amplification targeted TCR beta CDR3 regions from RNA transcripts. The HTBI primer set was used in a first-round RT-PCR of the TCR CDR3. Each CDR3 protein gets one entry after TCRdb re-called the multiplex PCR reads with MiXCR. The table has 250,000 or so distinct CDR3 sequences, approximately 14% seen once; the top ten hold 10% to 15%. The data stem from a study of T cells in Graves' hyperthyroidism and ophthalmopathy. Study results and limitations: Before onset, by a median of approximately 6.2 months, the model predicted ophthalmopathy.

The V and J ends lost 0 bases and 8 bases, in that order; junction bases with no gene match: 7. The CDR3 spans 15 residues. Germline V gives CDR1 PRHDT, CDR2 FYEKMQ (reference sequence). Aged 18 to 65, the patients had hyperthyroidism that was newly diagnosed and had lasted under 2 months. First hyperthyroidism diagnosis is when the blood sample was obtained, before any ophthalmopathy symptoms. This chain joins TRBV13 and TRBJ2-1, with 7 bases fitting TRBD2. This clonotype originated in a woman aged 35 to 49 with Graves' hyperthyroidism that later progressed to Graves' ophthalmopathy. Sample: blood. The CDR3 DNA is TGTGCCAGCAGCTTAGGGGGAGGGCCGTTCGATGAGCAGTTCTTC. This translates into CASSLGGGPFDEQFF.